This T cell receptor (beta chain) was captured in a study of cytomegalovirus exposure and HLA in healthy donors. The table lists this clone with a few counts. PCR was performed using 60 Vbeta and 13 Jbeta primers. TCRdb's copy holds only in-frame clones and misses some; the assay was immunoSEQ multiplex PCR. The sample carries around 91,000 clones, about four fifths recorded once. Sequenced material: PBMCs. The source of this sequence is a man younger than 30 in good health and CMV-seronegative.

The CDR3 here is CASSTTSGLINEQFF. The DNA of the CDR3 is TGTGCCAGCAGCACGACTAGCGGGCTTATCAATGAGCAGTTCTTC. The rearrangement links TRBV7-8 to TRBJ2-1; 10 bases agree with TRBD2. This CDR3 has 15 residues. The germline V gene has CDR1 SGHVS and CDR2 FQNEAQ. J was trimmed by 6 bases and V by 5 bases; bases with no gene match: 7.